Included here is one TCR beta chain sequence, with context. MiXCR was run by TCRdb on the RT-PCR reads, yielding one entry per CDR3 protein. The table records about 210,000 distinct CDR3 sequences, about 38% of them present only once. This record belongs to a study of patients and donors after allogeneic stem cell transplantation. The CDR3 totals 14 residues. Between the trimmed V and J ends, which lost 3 bases and 8 bases, there was a span of 13 bases. The rearrangement uses TRBV12-3 or TRBV12-4 and TRBJ1-4, with a possible D match to TRBD1 (5 bases). Sequenced: blood, either unsorted or a sorted T cell fraction (not recorded which). This receptor was identified in a human donor who was either an allogeneic HSCT recipient or a stem cell or donor lymphocyte infusion donor (not recorded which). It is not recorded whose cells these are; they may come from a transplant donor. The CDR3 region is CASSFYGAEEKLFF. The CDR3 DNA sequence: TGTGCCAGCAGTTTTTATGGGGCGGAGGAAAAACTGTTTTTT.